These 16 T cell receptor beta chains share one sample of origin, sequenced in a study of blood T cell repertoires in COVID-19. The data were produced by immunoSEQ multiplex PCR, yet TCRdb's version contains in-frame clones alone and is incomplete. The sample consists of approximately 240,000 clones, around 87% of them appearing once. Material: peripheral blood. The receptors come from a woman in her twenties or thirties who had recovered from COVID-19.

CDR3 sequence reads: CASSTGTVGKTQYF. The CDR3 bases are TGTGCCAGCAGCACCGGGACAGTGGGGAAGACCCAGTACTTC. The chain uses TRBV7-2 and TRBJ2-5; 7 nucleotides align to TRBD1. This CDR3 spans 14 amino acids. Unmatched junction bases numbered 9, after V lost 5 bases and J lost 6 bases. Germline CDR1 is SGHTA and CDR2 is FQGNSA.

The gene calls are TRBV5-1 and TRBJ2-3; 7 positions agree with TRBD1. V shed 3 bases and J 2 bases; nucleotides not matched to a gene: 6. The CDR3 consists of 15 residues. Germline values: CDR1 SGHRS, CDR2 YFSETQ. The CDR3 coding sequence is TGCGCCAGCAGCTCGAAGGGACAGCACACAGATACGCAGTATTTT. Its protein is CASSSKGQHTDTQYF.

The count of this clone is one. The J gene is TRBJ2-1, the V gene TRBV12-3 or TRBV12-4; D is unresolved. The CDR3 spans 11 residues. Trimming shortened V by 6 bases and J by 5 bases, and 5 bases separated the two germline ends. DNA of the CDR3: TGTGCCAGCAGCCAAAACAATGAGCAGTTCTTC. This gives the protein CASSQNNEQFF.

The J gene is TRBJ1-2, the V gene TRBV5-6; 10 bases match TRBD1. Losses at the gene ends were 3 bases for V and 0 bases for J; bases not matched to a gene: 14. The CDR3 consists of 19 residues. Germline CDR1 is SGHDT and CDR2 is YYEEEE. This chain's CDR3 is CASSYTTGTGVTSNYGYTF. CDR3 nucleotides: TGTGCCAGCAGCTACACAACCGGGACAGGGGTTACTTCTAACTATGGCTACACCTTC. Together with reference TRBV5-6 and TRBJ1-2, the CDR3 gives the full variable domain: DAGVTQSPTHLIKTRGQQVTLRCSPKSGHDTVSWYQQALGQGPQFIFQYYEEEERQRGNFPDRFSGHQFPNYSSELNVNALLLGDSALYLCASSYTTGTGVTSNYGYTFGSGTRLTVV.

The chain links TRBV7-7 to TRBJ2-5; TRBD2 aligns across 10 bases. V lost 5 bases to trimming and J lost 4 bases; unmatched junction nucleotides: 4. CDR1 and CDR2 from the germline V gene are SSHAT and FNYEAQ (reference sequence). The CDR3 totals 14 residues. DNA of the CDR3: TGTGCCAGCAGCCAGAGCGGGGGGGTAGAGACCCAGTACTTC. It translates to CASSQSGGVETQYF.

The gene calls are TRBV15 and TRBJ2-3, with D maybe TRBD1 (6 bases). Germline V lookup: CDR1 LNHNV, CDR2 YYDKDF (reference sequence). V lost 1 base, J lost 0 bases, and 11 bases lay in between. This CDR3 has 16 residues. The CDR3 is CATSRGDRTSTDTQYF. The CDR3 DNA is TGTGCCACCAGCAGAGGCGACAGGACTAGCACAGATACGCAGTATTTT.

The chain uses TRBV4-3 and TRBJ2-7; 7 bases match TRBD1. The junction had 12 bases not matched to a gene; V was cut back by 0 bases and J by 7 bases. Germline V gene sequence: CDR1 LGHNA, CDR2 YSLEER. The CDR3 runs to 16 residues. The CDR3 coding sequence is TGCGCCAGCAGCCAAGATCTTGTAAACAGGGGAGAGGAGCAGTACTTC. Amino acids: CASSQDLVNRGEEQYF.

This chain joins TRBV7-6 and TRBJ1-6, with D unclear. The germline V gene encodes CDR1 SGHVS and CDR2 FNYEAQ. CDR3 length: 13 residues. V was pared by 1 base and J by 7 bases, with 5 bases between. The CDR3 sequence: CASSLGRNSPLHF. The CDR3 DNA sequence: TGTGCCAGCAGCTTAGGCAGGAATTCACCCCTCCACTTT.

A remark on this clone: The sample contains more than one DNA sequence encoding this CDR3. The rearrangement joins TRBV6-5 to TRBJ2-7; 9 bases are a match to TRBD1. The germline V gene encodes CDR1 MNHEY and CDR2 SVGAGI. Unmatched junction bases numbered 7, after V lost 5 bases and J lost 2 bases. The CDR3 extends over 15 amino acids. CDR3 bases: TGTGCCAGCAGTAAACAGGGACAGGGTACCTACGAGCAGTACTTC. This sequence encodes CASSKQGQGTYEQYF.

The chain has TRBV12-5 and TRBJ2-1, with TRBD2 identical over 11 bases. The length of the CDR3 is 16 residues. Germline-derived CDR1 and CDR2 are LGHNT and FRNRAP. Germline trimming cut 3 bases from V and 4 bases from J; bases unmatched to any gene: 5. CDR3 sequence (DNA): TGTGCTAGTGGTTTAGGTAGCGGGGGGGCTTACAATGAGCAGTTCTTC. Encoded protein: CASGLGSGGAYNEQFF.

J is TRBJ2-2 and V is TRBV6-4; no reliable D call. This CDR3 spans 12 amino acids. Trimming removed 6 bases at V and 3 bases at J, with 5 bases between. CDR1 is MRHNA and CDR2 is SNTAGT in the germline V gene. CDR3 loop: CASSSYTGELFF. The CDR3 nucleotides read TGTGCCAGCAGCAGTTACACCGGGGAGCTGTTTTTT.

This chain connects TRBV30 to TRBJ1-5; 8 bases agree with TRBD1. Trimming took 2 bases from V and 4 from J; bases not matched to a gene: 4. The germline CDR1 and CDR2 sequences are GTSNPN and SVGIG (reference sequence). CDR3 length: 14 residues. CDR3 coding DNA: TGTGCCTGGAGTCCCGGACAGGGTAATCAGCCCCAGCATTTT. Amino acid sequence: CAWSPGQGNQPQHF.

Concerning this clone itself: Given the absence of the conserved phenylalanine or tryptophan at the CDR3 end, a read error is likely. It is unclear where the CDR3 begins or ends on the DNA, so no DNA is shown, and the CDR3 is as TCRdb lists it. The rearrangement links TRBV9 to TRBJ2-3; TRBD1 is taken as the D call from the table, unchecked against the DNA. The CDR3 is 16 residues long, counting both termini. CDR1 SGDLS and CDR2 YYNGEE come from the germline V gene. The CDR3 sequence: CASSVSSRDRGRVWVS.

The chain couples TRBV11-3 to TRBJ1-6, with TRBD1 as a possible D gene (6 bases). With 1 base removed from V and 5 bases from J, the gap between germline ends came to 18 bases. This CDR3 is built from 18 residues. The germline V gene has CDR1 SGHNT and CDR2 YENEEA. The CDR3 reads CASSLAFGRGGDNSPLHF. As DNA, the CDR3 is TGTGCCAGCAGCTTAGCCTTTGGACGTGGGGGCGATAATTCACCCCTCCACTTT.

The gene calls are TRBV14 and TRBJ2-7; 9 bases fit TRBD1. V was pared by 4 bases and J by 0 bases, with 7 bases of the junction left unmatched. Germline CDR1 SGHDN, CDR2 FVKESK. The CDR3 length is 16 residues. Written as DNA, the CDR3 is TGTGCCAGCAGCCGCGACAGGGGGGCCACCTCCTACGAGCAGTACTTC. Its protein product is CASSRDRGATSYEQYF.

This clone has a single count. The chain employs TRBV28 and TRBJ2-2, with 10 bases matching TRBD1. V was pared by 4 bases and J by 7 bases, with 9 bases of the junction left unmatched. CDR1 is MDHEN, CDR2 SYDVKM, per germline. There are 16 residues in the CDR3. The CDR3 DNA reads TGTGCCAGCAGTTCAACCGGGACAGGGGTAGGCGGGGAGCTGTTTTTT. Its translation: CASSSTGTGVGGELFF.